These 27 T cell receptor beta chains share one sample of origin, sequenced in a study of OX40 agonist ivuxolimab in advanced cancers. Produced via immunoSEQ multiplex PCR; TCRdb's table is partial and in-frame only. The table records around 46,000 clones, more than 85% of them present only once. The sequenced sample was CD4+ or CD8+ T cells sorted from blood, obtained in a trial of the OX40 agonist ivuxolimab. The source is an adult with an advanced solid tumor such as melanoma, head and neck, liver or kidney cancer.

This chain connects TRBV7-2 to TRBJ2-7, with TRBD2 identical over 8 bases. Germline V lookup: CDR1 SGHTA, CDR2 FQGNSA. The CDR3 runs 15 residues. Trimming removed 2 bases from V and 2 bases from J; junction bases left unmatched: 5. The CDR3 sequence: CASSLMVGRAYEQYF. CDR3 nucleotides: TGTGCCAGCAGCTTAATGGTCGGGAGGGCCTACGAGCAGTACTTC.

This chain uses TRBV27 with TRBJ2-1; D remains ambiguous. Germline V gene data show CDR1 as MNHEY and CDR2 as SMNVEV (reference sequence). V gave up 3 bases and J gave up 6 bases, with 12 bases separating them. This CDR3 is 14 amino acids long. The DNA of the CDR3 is TGTGCCAGCAGTTTCATGGAGAGGCTCAATGAGCAGTTCTTC. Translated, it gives CASSFMERLNEQFF.

CDR3 DNA sequence: TGCGCCAGCAGCCAATCCCAGACAGGCTTAACCTTC. Translation: CASSQSQTGLTF. This chain uses TRBV4-1 with TRBJ1-2; possibly TRBD1 for D (6 bases). V lost 2 bases and J lost 14, with 15 bases in between. There are 12 residues in the CDR3. Per germline, CDR1 MGHRA and CDR2 YSYEKL.

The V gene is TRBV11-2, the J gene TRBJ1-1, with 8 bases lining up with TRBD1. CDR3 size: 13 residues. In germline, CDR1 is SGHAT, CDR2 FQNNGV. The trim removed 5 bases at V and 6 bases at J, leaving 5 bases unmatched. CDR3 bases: TGTGCCAGCAGCCAGACAGGGGTGGCTGAAGCTTTCTTT. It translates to CASSQTGVAEAFF.

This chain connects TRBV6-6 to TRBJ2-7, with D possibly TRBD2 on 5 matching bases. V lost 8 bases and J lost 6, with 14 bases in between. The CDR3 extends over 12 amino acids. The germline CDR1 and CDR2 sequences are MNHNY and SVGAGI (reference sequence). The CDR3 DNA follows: TGTGCCAGCGTAGGAGGAGTTGGCGAGCAGTACTTC. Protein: CASVGGVGEQYF.

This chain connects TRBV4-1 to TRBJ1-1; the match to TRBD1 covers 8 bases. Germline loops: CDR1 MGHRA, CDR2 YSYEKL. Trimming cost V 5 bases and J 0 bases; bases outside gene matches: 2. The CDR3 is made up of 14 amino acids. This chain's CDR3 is CASSDRGMNTEAFF. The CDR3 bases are TGCGCCAGCAGCGACAGGGGAATGAACACTGAAGCTTTCTTT.

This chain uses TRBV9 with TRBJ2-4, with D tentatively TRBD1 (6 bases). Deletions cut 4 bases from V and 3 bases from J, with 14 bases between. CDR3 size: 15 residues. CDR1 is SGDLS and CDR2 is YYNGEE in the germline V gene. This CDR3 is CASSPAGALKNIQYF. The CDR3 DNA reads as TGTGCCAGCAGCCCCGCAGGGGCGCTCAAAAACATTCAGTACTTC.

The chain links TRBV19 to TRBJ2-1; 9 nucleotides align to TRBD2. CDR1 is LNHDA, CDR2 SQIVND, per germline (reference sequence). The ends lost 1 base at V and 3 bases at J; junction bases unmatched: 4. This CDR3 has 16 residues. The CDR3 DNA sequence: TGTGCCAGTAGTATAGTGCTAGCGGGGCTCTACAATGAGCAGTTCTTC. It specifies CASSIVLAGLYNEQFF.

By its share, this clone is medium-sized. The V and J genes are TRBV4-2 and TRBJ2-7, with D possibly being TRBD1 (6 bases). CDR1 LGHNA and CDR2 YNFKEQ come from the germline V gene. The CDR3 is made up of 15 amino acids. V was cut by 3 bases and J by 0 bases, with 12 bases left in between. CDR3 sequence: CASSQAGTSSYEQYF. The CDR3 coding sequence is TGTGCCAGCAGCCAGGCCGGGACATCCTCCTACGAGCAGTACTTC.

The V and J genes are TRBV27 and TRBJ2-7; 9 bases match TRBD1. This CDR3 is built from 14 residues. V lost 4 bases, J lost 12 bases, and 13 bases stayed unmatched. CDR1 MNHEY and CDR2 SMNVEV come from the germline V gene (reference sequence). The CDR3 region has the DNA TGTGCCAGCAGTTGGATGAATACGGGACAGGGAATGTACTTC. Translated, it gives CASSWMNTGQGMYF.

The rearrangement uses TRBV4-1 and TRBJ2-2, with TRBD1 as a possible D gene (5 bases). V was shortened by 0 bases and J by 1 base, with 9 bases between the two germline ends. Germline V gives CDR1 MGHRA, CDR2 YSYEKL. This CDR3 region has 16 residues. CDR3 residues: CASSQDWQGNTGELFF. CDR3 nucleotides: TGCGCCAGCAGCCAAGATTGGCAGGGGAACACCGGGGAGCTGTTTTTT.

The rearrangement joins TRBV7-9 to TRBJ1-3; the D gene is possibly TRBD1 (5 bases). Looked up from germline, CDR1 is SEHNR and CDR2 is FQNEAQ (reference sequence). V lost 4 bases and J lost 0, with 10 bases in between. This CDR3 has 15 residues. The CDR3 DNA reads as TGTGCCAGCAGCTCCATTGGGGGCTCTGGAAACACCATATATTTT. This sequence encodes CASSSIGGSGNTIYF.

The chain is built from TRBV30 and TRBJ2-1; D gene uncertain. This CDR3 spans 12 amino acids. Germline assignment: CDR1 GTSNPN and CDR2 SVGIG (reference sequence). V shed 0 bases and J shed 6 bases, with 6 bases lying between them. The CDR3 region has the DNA TGTGCCTGGAGTGTATATGGCAATGAGCAGTTCTTC. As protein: CAWSVYGNEQFF.

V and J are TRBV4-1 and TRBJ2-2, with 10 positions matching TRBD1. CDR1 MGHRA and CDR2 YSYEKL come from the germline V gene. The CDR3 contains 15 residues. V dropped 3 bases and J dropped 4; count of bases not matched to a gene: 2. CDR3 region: CASSHRTGGTGELFF. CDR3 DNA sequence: TGCGCCAGCAGCCACCGGACAGGGGGCACCGGGGAGCTGTTTTTT.

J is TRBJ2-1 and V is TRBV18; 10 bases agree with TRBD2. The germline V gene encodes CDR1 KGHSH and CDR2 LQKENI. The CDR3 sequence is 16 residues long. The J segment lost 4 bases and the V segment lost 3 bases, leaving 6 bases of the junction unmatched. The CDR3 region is CASSPFFSGRYNEQFF. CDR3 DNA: TGTGCCAGCTCACCCTTTTTTAGCGGGAGGTACAATGAGCAGTTCTTC.

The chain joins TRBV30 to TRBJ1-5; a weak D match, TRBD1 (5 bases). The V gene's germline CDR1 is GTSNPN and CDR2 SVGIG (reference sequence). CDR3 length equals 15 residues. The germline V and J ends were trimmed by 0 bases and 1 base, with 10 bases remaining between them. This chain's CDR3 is CAWSVGTSSNQPQHF. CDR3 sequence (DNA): TGTGCCTGGAGTGTAGGGACTTCGAGCAATCAGCCCCAGCATTTT.

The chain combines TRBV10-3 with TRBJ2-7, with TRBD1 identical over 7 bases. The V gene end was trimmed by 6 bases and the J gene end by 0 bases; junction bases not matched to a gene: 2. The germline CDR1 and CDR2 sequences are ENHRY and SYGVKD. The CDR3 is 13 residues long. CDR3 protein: CAIRWDSSYEQYF. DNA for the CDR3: TGTGCCATCAGGTGGGACAGCTCCTACGAGCAGTACTTC.

CDR3 nucleotide sequence: TGTGCCAGCAGTGATACGGGACAGGGTAATTCACCCCTCCACTTT. The encoded protein is CASSDTGQGNSPLHF. The rearrangement uses TRBV6-4 and TRBJ1-6; 9 bases match TRBD1. The J segment lost 6 bases and the V segment lost 3 bases, leaving 3 bases of the junction unmatched. Germline V gene data show CDR1 as MRHNA and CDR2 as SNTAGT. The CDR3 contains 15 residues.

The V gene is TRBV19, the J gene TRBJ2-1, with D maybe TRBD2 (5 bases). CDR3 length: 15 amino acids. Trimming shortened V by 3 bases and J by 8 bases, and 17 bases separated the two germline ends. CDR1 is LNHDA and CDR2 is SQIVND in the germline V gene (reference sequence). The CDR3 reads CASSIASGIPHEQFF. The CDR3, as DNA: TGTGCCAGTAGTATTGCGTCGGGAATCCCCCATGAGCAGTTCTTC.

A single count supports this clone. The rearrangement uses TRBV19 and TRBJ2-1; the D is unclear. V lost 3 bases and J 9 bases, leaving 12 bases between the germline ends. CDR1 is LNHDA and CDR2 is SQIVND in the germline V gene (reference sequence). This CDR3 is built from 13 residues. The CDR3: CASSIGGNSEQFF. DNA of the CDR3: TGTGCCAGTAGTATCGGTGGTAATAGTGAGCAGTTCTTC. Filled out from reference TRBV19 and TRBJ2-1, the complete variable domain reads DGGITQSPKYLFRKEGQNVTLSCEQNLNHDAMYWYRQDPGQGLRLIYYSQIVNDFQKGDIAEGYSVSREKKESFPLTVTSAQKNPTAFYLCASSIGGNSEQFFGPGTRLTVL.

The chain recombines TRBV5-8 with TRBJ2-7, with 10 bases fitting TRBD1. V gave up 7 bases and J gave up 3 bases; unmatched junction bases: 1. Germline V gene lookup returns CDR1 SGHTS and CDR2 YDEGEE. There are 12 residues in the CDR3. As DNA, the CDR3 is TGTGCCAGCGGACAGGGGGACTACGAGCAGTACGTC. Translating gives CASGQGDYEQYV.

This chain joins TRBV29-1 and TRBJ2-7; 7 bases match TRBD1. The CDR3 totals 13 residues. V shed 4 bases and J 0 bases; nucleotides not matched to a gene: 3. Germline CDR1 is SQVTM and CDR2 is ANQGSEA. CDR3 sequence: CSVGDSYSYEQYF. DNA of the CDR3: TGCAGCGTTGGGGACAGCTACTCCTACGAGCAGTACTTC.

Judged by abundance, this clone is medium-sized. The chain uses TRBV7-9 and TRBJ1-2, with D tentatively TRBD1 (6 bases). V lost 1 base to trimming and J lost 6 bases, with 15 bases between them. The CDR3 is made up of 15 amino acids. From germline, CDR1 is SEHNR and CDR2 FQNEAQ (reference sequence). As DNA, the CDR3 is TGTGCCAGCAGCTTAGAAGGGGGGGCTTTGAATGGCTACACCTTC. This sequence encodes CASSLEGGALNGYTF. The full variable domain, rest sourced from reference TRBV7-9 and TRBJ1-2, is DTGVSQNPRHKITKRGQNVTFRCDPISEHNRLYWYRQTLGQGPEFLTYFQNEAQLEKSRLLSDRFSAERPKGSFSTLEIQRTEQGDSAMYLCASSLEGGALNGYTFGSGTRLTVV.

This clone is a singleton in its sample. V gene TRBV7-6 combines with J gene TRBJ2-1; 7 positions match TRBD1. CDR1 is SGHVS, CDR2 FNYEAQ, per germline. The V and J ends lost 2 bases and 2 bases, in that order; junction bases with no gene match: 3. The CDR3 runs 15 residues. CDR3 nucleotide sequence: TGTGCCAGCAGCTTAATACAGGGGCCCTACAATGAGCAGTTCTTC. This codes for CASSLIQGPYNEQFF.

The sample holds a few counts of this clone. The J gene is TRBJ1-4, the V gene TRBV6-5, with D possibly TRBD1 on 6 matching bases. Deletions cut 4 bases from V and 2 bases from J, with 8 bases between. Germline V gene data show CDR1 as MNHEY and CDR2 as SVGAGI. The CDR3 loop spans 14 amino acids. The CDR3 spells CASSSGATNEKLFF. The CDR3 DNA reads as TGTGCCAGCAGTTCAGGGGCTACTAATGAAAAACTGTTTTTT.

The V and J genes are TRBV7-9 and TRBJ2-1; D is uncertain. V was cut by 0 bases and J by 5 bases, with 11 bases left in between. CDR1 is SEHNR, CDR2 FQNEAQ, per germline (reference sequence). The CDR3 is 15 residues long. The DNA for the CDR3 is TGTGCCAGCAGCTTAGCAAACGGACGCGACAATGAGCAGTTCTTC. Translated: CASSLANGRDNEQFF.

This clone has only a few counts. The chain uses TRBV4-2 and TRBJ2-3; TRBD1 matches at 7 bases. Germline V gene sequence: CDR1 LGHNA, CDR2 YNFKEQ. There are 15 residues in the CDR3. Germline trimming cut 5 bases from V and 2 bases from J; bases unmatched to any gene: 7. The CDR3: CASSSTRGSTDTQYF. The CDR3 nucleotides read TGTGCCAGCAGCTCAACCAGGGGGTCCACAGATACGCAGTATTTT.